This T cell receptor beta chain was sequenced in a study of blood T cell repertoires in COVID-19. Study overall: Acute-phase and convalescent COVID-19 samples originated in the United States, Italy and Spain. T cells, B-cell-depleted T cells, or PBMCs supplied cDNA or gDNA.

This clone has a handful of counts. The V gene's germline CDR1 is MDHEN and CDR2 SYDVKM. The CDR3 is 13 amino acids. V was clipped by 6 bases and J by 1 base, with 10 bases between them. In the authors' methods: Amplification of reference gene primers was used by the study to estimate nucleated cell counts. Here immunoSEQ multiplex PCR was the method, and the copy in TCRdb shows in-frame clones only, minus some. V and J calls plus clone size are reproduced from that table; the DNA served to infer D and trimming. This sample carries around 140,000 clones, roughly 90% of them seen once, and the ten largest clones take roughly a sixth.

The sequence was collected from a middle-aged man with active or convalescent COVID-19. V gene TRBV28 combines with J gene TRBJ2-7; the D gene is possibly TRBD1 (6 bases). Sequenced sample: peripheral blood. CDR3 in amino acids: CASRTDRSYEQYF. In DNA, the CDR3 is TGTGCCAGCAGGACCGACAGGTCCTACGAGCAGTACTTC.